This TCR beta chain was identified during a study of CD8 T cells in ankylosing spondylitis. In TCRdb, the 5' RACE reads were re-called with MiXCR into one record per CDR3 protein. The sample yields more than 150,000 distinct CDR3 sequences, roughly 18% seen once. Broader study findings: Researchers reportedly found disease-linked clones significantly enriched in matched ankylosing spondylitis synovial fluid. A subset of motif variants has previously been described in the synovial fluid and blood of reactive arthritis.

This CDR3 has 13 residues. CDR1 and CDR2 from the germline V gene are LNHDA and SQIVND (reference sequence). Trimming took off 3 bases at V and 1 base at J, with 6 bases between the two ends. This clonotype was counted many times. Its target is not known. The source material was blood, either unsorted or a sorted T cell fraction (not recorded which). This clonotype originated in a male donor aged 5-29 years with ankylosing spondylitis or in good health (not recorded which). The V and J genes are TRBV19 and TRBJ2-5; D gene uncertain. The DNA for the CDR3 is TGTGCCAGTAGTATCTCAGGCCAAGAGACCCAGTACTTC. It yields the protein CASSISGQETQYF.